Presented here are 26 T cell receptor beta chains from one specimen sequenced in a study of T cells in Graves' hyperthyroidism and ophthalmopathy. The CDR3 regions of TCR beta were amplified from RNA transcripts. Using the HTBI primer set, a first-round RT-PCR was run on the TCR CDR3. TCRdb ran MiXCR on the multiplex PCR reads and lists one entry per CDR3 protein. The sample lists around 620,000 distinct CDR3 sequences, 40% to 55% occurring once. The source material was peripheral blood or thyroid tissue (not recorded which). Every receptor here comes from an adult woman with Graves' disease, either hyperthyroidism or ophthalmopathy (not recorded which).

This chain uses TRBV25-1 with TRBJ2-7, with 8 bases lining up with TRBD1. The germline V gene has CDR1 MGHDK and CDR2 SYGVNS. This CDR3 region has 15 residues. V shed 1 base and J 6 bases; nucleotides not matched to a gene: 8. The chain's CDR3 is CASSELRQGSSEQYF. CDR3 in DNA: TGTGCCAGCAGTGAATTAAGACAGGGGAGCTCCGAGCAGTACTTC.

This clonotype was observed a few times. The V gene is TRBV15, the J gene TRBJ1-6, with 7 nucleotides matching TRBD1. The germline gives CDR1 LNHNV, CDR2 YYDKDF (reference sequence). The V gene end was trimmed by 4 bases and the J gene end by 7 bases; junction bases not matched to a gene: 10. The CDR3 loop spans 16 amino acids. The CDR3 DNA sequence: TGTGCCACCAGCAAGCTCGACGGGACAGCCAATTCACCCCTCCACTTT. Amino acid sequence: CATSKLDGTANSPLHF.

This clonotype has a count of ten or more. The chain joins TRBV5-1 to TRBJ2-7, with TRBD2 matching over 9 bases. The germline V gene encodes CDR1 SGHRS and CDR2 YFSETQ. The V segment lost 4 bases and the J segment 0 bases; nucleotides outside the gene matches: 5. The CDR3 is 15 amino acids. The CDR3 DNA reads as TGCGCCAGCAGCGACTTAGCGGGAGTCTCCTACGAGCAGTACTTC. This sequence encodes CASSDLAGVSYEQYF.

At least ten counts were recorded for this clonotype. The chain joins TRBV5-1 to TRBJ1-5; maybe TRBD1 (5 bases). CDR1 SGHRS and CDR2 YFSETQ come from the germline V gene. This CDR3 is 15 amino acids long. The V end was cut by 4 bases, the J end by 6 bases, with 17 bases between. The DNA for the CDR3 is TGCGCCAGCAGCCCCCTGGGACCAGGGAGTCAGCCCCAGCATTTT. It is translated as CASSPLGPGSQPQHF. Complete variable domain (other parts from reference TRBV5-1 and TRBJ1-5): KAGVTQTPRYLIKTRGQQVTLSCSPISGHRSVSWYQQTPGQGLQFLFEYFSETQRNKGNFPGRFSGRQFSNSRSEMNVSTLELGDSALYLCASSPLGPGSQPQHFGDGTRLSIL.

Many counts were recorded for this clonotype. The genes are TRBV9 and TRBJ1-2; D is ambiguous. The CDR3 contains 13 residues. V was shortened by 0 bases and J by 5 bases, with 8 bases between the two germline ends. CDR1 is SGDLS and CDR2 is YYNGEE in the germline V gene. DNA of the CDR3: TGTGCCAGCAGCGTAGGGCCTGCTTATGGCTACACCTTC. This encodes CASSVGPAYGYTF.

CDR3 nucleotide sequence: TGTGCCAGCAGCGACTCGGGACTAGCGGGAGATAGTGAGCAGTTCTTC. It encodes CASSDSGLAGDSEQFF. The rearrangement uses TRBV7-3 and TRBJ2-1; 14 bases align to TRBD2. CDR3 length: 16 amino acids. Germline assignment: CDR1 SGHTA and CDR2 FQGTGA. V dropped 5 bases and J dropped 9; count of bases not matched to a gene: 9. The full variable domain, in which reference TRBV7-3 and TRBJ2-1 provide the parts outside the CDR3, is GAGVSQTPSNKVTEKGKYVELRCDPISGHTALYWYRQSLGQGPEFLIYFQGTGAADDSGLPNDRFFAVRPEGSVSTLKIQRTERGDSAVYLCASSDSGLAGDSEQFFGPGTRLTVL.

This clonotype showed up many times. The chain uses TRBV5-4 and TRBJ2-5; possibly TRBD1 for D (6 bases). Between the trimmed V and J ends, which lost 5 bases and 5 bases, there was a span of 22 bases. From germline, CDR1 is SGHNT and CDR2 YYREEE (reference sequence). This CDR3 comprises 16 residues. The CDR3 bases are TGTGCCAGCAGGGAAAACTTAGGGACAATCAAGGAGACCCAGTACTTC. Protein sequence: CASRENLGTIKETQYF.

The chain carries TRBV10-3 and TRBJ1-2, with TRBD1 matching over 8 bases. The CDR3 extends over 12 amino acids. With V trimmed by 8 bases and J by 8 bases, 7 bases remained unmatched. CDR1 and CDR2 from the germline V gene are ENHRY and SYGVKD. The CDR3 reads CAIRTGKPGYTF. The DNA for the CDR3 is TGTGCCATCCGGACAGGGAAGCCCGGCTACACCTTC.

This chain connects TRBV6-1 to TRBJ2-7, with no clear D. The CDR3 is made up of 15 amino acids. The V end lost 5 bases, the J end lost 0 bases, and 14 bases lay between the germline ends. CDR1 is MNHNS, CDR2 SASEGT, per germline. As DNA, the CDR3 is TGTGCCAGCAGTACTCACCGAGAGAGCTCCTACGAGCAGTACTTC. Translated, it gives CASSTHRESSYEQYF.

This chain connects TRBV2 to TRBJ1-4, with 7 bases fitting TRBD1. Germline assignment: CDR1 SNHLY and CDR2 FYNNEI. This CDR3 is 16 amino acids long. Trimming took 4 bases from V and 0 from J; bases not matched to a gene: 5. CDR3 amino acids: CASSGQGTATNEKLFF. CDR3 bases: TGTGCCAGCAGTGGACAGGGAACAGCAACTAATGAAAAACTGTTTTTT.

The table lists this clonotype with many counts. The CDR3 DNA sequence: TGTGCCAGCAGGGACCTCTTAGCGACCCAGTACTTC. It yields the protein CASRDLLATQYF. The V call is TRBV6-1, the J call TRBJ2-5; D gene unclear. The CDR3 length is 12 residues. The V and J ends lost 6 bases and 7 bases respectively, with 12 bases between them. Per the germline V gene, CDR1 is MNHNS and CDR2 is SASEGT.

Ten or more counts support this clonotype. The chain combines TRBV29-1 with TRBJ2-5, with no clear D. Trimming cost V 4 bases and J 0 bases, with 9 bases left between them. CDR3 size: 13 residues. The germline V gene encodes CDR1 SQVTM and CDR2 ANQGSEA. CDR3 sequence reads: CSVGAIYQETQYF. The CDR3 coding sequence is TGCAGCGTTGGGGCCATCTACCAAGAGACCCAGTACTTC.

Ten or more counts support this clonotype. The J gene is TRBJ1-1, the V gene TRBV5-1; D unresolved. Germline CDR1 and CDR2: SGHRS and YFSETQ. The CDR3 totals 14 residues. V was cut by 0 bases and J by 5 bases, with 11 bases left in between. The CDR3 DNA reads TGCGCCAGCAGCTTGGAGGGTTTGGGGACTGAAGCTTTCTTT. This codes for CASSLEGLGTEAFF.

This clonotype has at least ten counts. The genes are TRBV20-1 and TRBJ2-2, with a possible D match to TRBD1 (6 bases). The V gene lost 4 bases and the J gene lost 7 bases, with 13 bases spanning the gap. Looked up from germline, CDR1 is DFQATT and CDR2 is SNEGSKA (reference sequence). The CDR3 runs 13 residues. The CDR3 nucleotides are TGCAGTGCTACATTACAGGGTCACGGGGAGCTGTTTTTT. Protein product: CSATLQGHGELFF.

This clonotype was picked up a small number of times. CDR3 loop: CSVNTISSTTDTQYF. The DNA for the CDR3 is TGCAGCGTTAATACAATCTCATCGACTACAGATACGCAGTATTTT. The chain joins TRBV29-1 to TRBJ2-3; no clear D gene. The CDR3 loop spans 15 amino acids. CDR1 SQVTM and CDR2 ANQGSEA come from the germline V gene. Trimming pared 5 bases from V and 3 bases from J, leaving 18 bases between.

Many counts were recorded for this clonotype. The chain uses TRBV5-4 and TRBJ1-1, with 7 bases that match TRBD1. The V and J ends lost 5 bases and 5 bases, in that order; junction bases with no gene match: 15. The CDR3 spans 16 residues. CDR1 and CDR2 (germline): SGHNT, YYREEE (reference sequence). The CDR3 here is CASSRPGQKLKTEAFF. The CDR3 nucleotides are TGTGCCAGCAGTCGACCGGGACAGAAACTAAAGACTGAAGCTTTCTTT.

This chain uses TRBV2 with TRBJ1-5, with 7 bases lining up with TRBD1. Trimming took 7 bases from V and 7 from J; bases not matched to a gene: 10. CDR1 and CDR2 (germline): SNHLY, FYNNEI. The length of the CDR3 is 14 residues. CDR3 bases: TGTGCCAGCACCCTAAACAGGGGCCCCCAGCCCCAGCATTTT. This sequence encodes CASTLNRGPQPQHF.

There are many counts of this clonotype. The chain combines TRBV7-3 with TRBJ1-1, with 11 bases that match TRBD1. There are 16 residues in the CDR3. Trimming cost V 5 bases and J 4 bases; bases outside gene matches: 9. Germline V CDR1 and CDR2: SGHTA, FQGTGA. The CDR3 DNA reads TGTGCCAGCAGCCTTCGGACAGGGGGCTCGGGCACTGAAGCTTTCTTT. Residues: CASSLRTGGSGTEAFF. Supplemented by reference TRBV7-3 and TRBJ1-1, the full variable domain reads GAGVSQTPSNKVTEKGKYVELRCDPISGHTALYWYRQSLGQGPEFLIYFQGTGAADDSGLPNDRFFAVRPEGSVSTLKIQRTERGDSAVYLCASSLRTGGSGTEAFFGQGTRLTVV.

The chain uses TRBV10-3 and TRBJ1-2; TRBD1 matches at 8 bases. The V and J ends lost 9 bases and 6 bases, in that order; junction bases with no gene match: 9. The CDR3 length is 13 residues. Looked up from germline, CDR1 is ENHRY and CDR2 is SYGVKD. The CDR3 spells CAIANRGTDGYTF. The DNA for the CDR3 is TGTGCCATTGCCAACAGGGGGACGGATGGCTACACCTTC.

The chain links TRBV10-3 to TRBJ1-1, with D possibly being TRBD1 (5 bases). The CDR3 loop spans 12 amino acids. V was trimmed by 0 bases and J by 11 bases, leaving 10 bases between them. Looked up from germline, CDR1 is ENHRY and CDR2 is SYGVKD. CDR3 region: CAISESTVLAFF. DNA of the CDR3: TGTGCCATCAGTGAGTCGACAGTTTTGGCTTTCTTT.

About this clonotype: At one end the junction does not follow the germline gene, possibly because of a read error. V and J are TRBV5-1 and TRBJ2-3, with D perhaps matching TRBD1 or TRBD2 (5 bases each). The CDR3 has 14 amino acids. Germline lookup yields CDR1 SGHRS and CDR2 YFSETQ. In DNA, the CDR3 is TGCGCCAGCAGACTGGGGGACGGCTCAAGGCCGCAATATTTT. This encodes CASRLGDGSRPQYF.

The chain links TRBV3-1 to TRBJ2-2, with 10 bases lining up with TRBD1. J was trimmed by 4 bases and V by 0 bases; bases with no gene match: 2. The CDR3 has 16 amino acids. Germline CDR1 LGHDT, CDR2 YNNKEL (reference sequence). This chain's CDR3 is CASSQEWTGGTGELFF. The CDR3 nucleotides read TGTGCCAGCAGCCAAGAGTGGACAGGGGGCACCGGGGAGCTGTTTTTT.

The chain links TRBV29-1 to TRBJ2-5; unclear D gene. Trimming removed 4 bases at V and 5 bases at J, with 20 bases between. Germline V gene lookup returns CDR1 SQVTM and CDR2 ANQGSEA. The CDR3 contains 15 residues. The CDR3 DNA sequence: TGCAGCGTTGTAGTTTTCGATTCCCGAGAGGAGACCCAGTACTTC. Its protein is CSVVVFDSREETQYF. Full variable domain (rest looked up from reference TRBV29-1 and TRBJ2-5): SAVISQKPSRDICQRGTSLTIQCQVDSQVTMMFWYRQQPGQSLTLIATANQGSEATYESGFVIDKFPISRPNLTFSTLTVSNMSPEDSSIYLCSVVVFDSREETQYFGPGTRLLVL.

The chain couples TRBV6-2 or TRBV6-3 to TRBJ2-5; D possibly corresponds to TRBD2 (5 bases). The CDR3 length is 17 residues. Trimming stripped 8 bases from V and 3 bases from J, with 25 bases between. From germline, CDR1 is MNHEY and CDR2 SVGEGT. The DNA of the CDR3 is TGTGCCAGCTTCCACCCAGCGGTTTTTCCGAGGAAAGAGACCCAGTACTTC. This translates into CASFHPAVFPRKETQYF.

In this sample, this clonotype turned up a few times. A read error may explain this, as a much larger clone is one base away. The chain carries TRBV5-1 and TRBJ1-2; 8 bases are shared with TRBD1. The CDR3 is 17 residues long. Germline V gives CDR1 SGHRS, CDR2 YFSETQ. CDR3 protein: CAGSQSTTGGEFSGYTF. The CDR3 nucleotides are TGCGCCGGCAGCCAATCAACAACAGGGGGTGAATTTAGCGGCTACACCTTC.

This chain links TRBV11-2 with TRBJ2-5; TRBD1 matches 8 bases. Germline V gene sequence: CDR1 SGHAT, CDR2 FQNNGV. The CDR3 runs 15 residues. V lost 5 bases and J lost 2; bases outside the gene matches: 7. The CDR3 DNA sequence: TGTGCCAGCAGCCGTGGACAGGGCCTTCAAGAGACCCAGTACTTC. Amino acid sequence: CASSRGQGLQETQYF. Together with reference TRBV11-2 and TRBJ2-5, the CDR3 gives the full variable domain: EAGVAQSPRYKIIEKRQSVAFWCNPISGHATLYWYQQILGQGPKLLIQFQNNGVVDDSQLPKDRFSAERLKGVDSTLKIQPAKLEDSAVYLCASSRGQGLQETQYFGPGTRLLVL.